The 8 T cell receptor beta chains listed next were all sequenced from one sample in a study of cytomegalovirus exposure and HLA in healthy donors. Use of 60 Vbeta and 13 Jbeta primers characterized the PCR. Data came from immunoSEQ multiplex PCR; TCRdb stores just in-frame clones and leaves some out. The data contain some 240,000 clones, nearly 95% of them seen just once; the ten biggest clones take up roughly 1.5%. Specimen: PBMCs. Receptors were obtained from a girl aged 2 to 9 in good health and CMV-seronegative.

This clone was seen once. The J gene is TRBJ1-2, the V gene TRBV11-2; 7 bases fit TRBD1. The J segment lost 7 bases and the V segment lost 3 bases, leaving 11 bases of the junction unmatched. The CDR3 is 15 residues long. CDR1 is SGHAT and CDR2 is FQNNGV in the germline V gene. CDR3 in amino acids: CASSFTGTEGLGYTF. In DNA form, the CDR3 reads TGTGCCAGCAGCTTTACCGGGACAGAGGGTCTTGGCTACACCTTC.

This chain joins TRBV5-1 and TRBJ1-1; D might be TRBD1 (5 bases). CDR3 length: 13 amino acids. Trimming cost V 1 base and J 4 bases, with 8 bases left between them. CDR1 is SGHRS, CDR2 YFSETQ, per germline. The CDR3: CASSLKQATEAFF. CDR3 sequence (DNA): TGCGCCAGCAGCTTGAAACAGGCCACTGAAGCTTTCTTT.

The chain is built from TRBV5-1 and TRBJ2-7, with TRBD1 matching over 10 bases. The V and J ends lost 0 bases and 5 bases, in that order; junction bases with no gene match: 5. Germline CDR1 reads SGHRS; CDR2 reads YFSETQ. The CDR3 has 15 residues. The DNA for the CDR3 is TGCGCCAGCAGCTTGGCCCGGGACAGGGGTCACGAGCAGTACTTC. Translated: CASSLARDRGHEQYF.

V gene TRBV7-8 combines with J gene TRBJ2-5; no firm D call. The CDR3 is 13 residues long. Trimming cost V 1 base and J 11 bases, with 14 bases left between them. Germline CDR1 SGHVS, CDR2 FQNEAQ. The CDR3 bases are TGTGCCAGCAGCTTAGTGGATCTGGGCTGGCAGTACTTC. Translation gives CASSLVDLGWQYF.

CDR3 region: CASRPWAGINTEAFF. The CDR3 DNA follows: TGTGCCAGTAGGCCTTGGGCAGGGATAAACACTGAAGCTTTCTTT. This chain links TRBV19 with TRBJ1-1; a possible D gene is TRBD1 (5 bases). V shed 6 bases and J shed 2 bases, with 16 bases lying between them. The CDR3 runs to 15 residues. Per the germline V gene, CDR1 is LNHDA and CDR2 is SQIVND (reference sequence).

The chain links TRBV11-2 to TRBJ2-7; TRBD1 aligns across 9 bases. Germline V CDR1 and CDR2: SGHAT, FQNNGV. V gave up 5 bases and J gave up 7 bases; unmatched junction bases: 9. The CDR3 is 14 amino acids. For the CDR3, the DNA is TGTGCCAGCAGCATAACAGGGGGCCCTTGGGAGCAGTACTTC. Translation: CASSITGGPWEQYF. Together with reference TRBV11-2 and TRBJ2-7, the CDR3 gives the full variable domain: EAGVAQSPRYKIIEKRQSVAFWCNPISGHATLYWYQQILGQGPKLLIQFQNNGVVDDSQLPKDRFSAERLKGVDSTLKIQPAKLEDSAVYLCASSITGGPWEQYFGPGTRLTVT.

The CDR3 sequence is CASSTPSGSHYEQYF. CDR3 DNA sequence: TGTGCCAGTAGCACCCCTAGCGGCTCCCACTACGAGCAGTACTTC. The V gene is TRBV19, the J gene TRBJ2-7; 7 bases line up with TRBD2. CDR1 and CDR2 (germline): LNHDA, SQIVND (reference sequence). V shed 6 bases, J shed 3 bases, and the junction held 11 bases outside the gene matches. This CDR3 spans 15 amino acids.

The V gene is TRBV5-8, the J gene TRBJ2-7; D is possibly TRBD1 (7 bases). V was shortened by 0 bases and J by 0 bases, with 10 bases between the two germline ends. This CDR3 spans 15 amino acids. Per the germline V gene, CDR1 is SGHTS and CDR2 is YDEGEE. As DNA, the CDR3 is TGTGCCAGCAGCTTGGAGGAGGGGGCCTCCTACGAGCAGTACTTC. Protein sequence: CASSLEEGASYEQYF.